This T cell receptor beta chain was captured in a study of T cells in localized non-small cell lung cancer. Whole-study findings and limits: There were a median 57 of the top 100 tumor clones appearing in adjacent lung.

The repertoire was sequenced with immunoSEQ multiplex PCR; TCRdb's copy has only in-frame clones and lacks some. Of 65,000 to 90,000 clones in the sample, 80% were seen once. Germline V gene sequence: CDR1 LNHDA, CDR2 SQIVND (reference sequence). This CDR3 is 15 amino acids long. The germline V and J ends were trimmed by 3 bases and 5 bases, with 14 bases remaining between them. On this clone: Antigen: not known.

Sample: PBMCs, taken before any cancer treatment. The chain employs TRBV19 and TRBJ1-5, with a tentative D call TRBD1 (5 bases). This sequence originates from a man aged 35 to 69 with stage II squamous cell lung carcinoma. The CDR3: CASSISRRVDQPQHF. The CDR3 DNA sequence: TGTGCCAGTAGTATCAGTCGCAGGGTTGATCAGCCCCAGCATTTT.